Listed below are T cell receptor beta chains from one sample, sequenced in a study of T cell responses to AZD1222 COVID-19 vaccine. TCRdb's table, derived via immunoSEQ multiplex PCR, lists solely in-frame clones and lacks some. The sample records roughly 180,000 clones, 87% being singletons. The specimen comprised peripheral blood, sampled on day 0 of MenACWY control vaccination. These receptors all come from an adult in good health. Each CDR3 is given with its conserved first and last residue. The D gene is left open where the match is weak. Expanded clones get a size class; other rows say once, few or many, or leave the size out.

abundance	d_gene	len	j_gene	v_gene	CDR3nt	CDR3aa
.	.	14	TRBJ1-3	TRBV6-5	TGTGCCAGCTCGGGGTACAGGGCTGGAAACACCATATATTTT	CASSGYRAGNTIYF
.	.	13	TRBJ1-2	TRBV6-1	TGTGCCAGCAGTGAAGGGGACAACTATGGCTACACCTTC	CASSEGDNYGYTF
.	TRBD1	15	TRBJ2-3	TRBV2	TGTGCCAGCAGTGTTGGGACAGTCGTGTGGGATACGCAGTATTTT	CASSVGTVVWDTQYF
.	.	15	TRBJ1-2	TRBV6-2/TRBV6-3	TGTGCCAGCAGTTACTGGGGACCTGGGGCCTATGGCTACACCTTC	CASSYWGPGAYGYTF
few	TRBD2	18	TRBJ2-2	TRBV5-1	TGCGCCAGCAGCTTGCGGCCGACTAGCGGGGGGAACACCGGGGAGCTGTTTTTT	CASSLRPTSGGNTGELFF
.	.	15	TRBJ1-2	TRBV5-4	TGTGCCAGCAGCTCTCCGACGGGAGGCCTCTATGGCTACACCTTC	CASSSPTGGLYGYTF
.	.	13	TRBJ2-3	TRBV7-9	TGTGCCAGCAGCTTAGAGGGGACAGATACGCAGTATTTT	CASSLEGTDTQYF
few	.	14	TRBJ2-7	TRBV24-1	TGTGCCACCAGTGACGCCGGTATAATCTACGAGCAGTACTTC	CATSDAGIIYEQYF
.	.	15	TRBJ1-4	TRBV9	TGTGCCAGCAGCGTCGACGGTTCGACTAATGAAAAACTGTTTTTT	CASSVDGSTNEKLFF
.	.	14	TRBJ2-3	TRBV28	TGTGCCAGCATGGAAGAAACTAGGTGGAATACGCAGTATTTT	CASMEETRWNTQYF
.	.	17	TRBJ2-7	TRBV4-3	TGCGCCAGCAGCCAAATCAACCGGGACTGCACACTCTACGAGCAGTACTTC	CASSQINRDCTLYEQYF
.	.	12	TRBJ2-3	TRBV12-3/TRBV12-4	TGTGCCAGCAGGGCAGGGGGGGATACGCAGTATTTT	CASRAGGDTQYF
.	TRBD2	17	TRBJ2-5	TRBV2	TGTGCCAGCAGTGAAGCCGGTAGCGGGAGGTACCAAGAGACCCAGTACTTC	CASSEAGSGRYQETQYF
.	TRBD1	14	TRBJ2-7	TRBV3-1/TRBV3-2	TGTGCCAGCAGCCCCACAGGGGTCAAGGACGAGCAGTACTTC	CASSPTGVKDEQYF
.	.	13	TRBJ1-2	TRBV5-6	TGTGCCAGCAGTTTCACAGAGAACTATGGCTACACCTTC	CASSFTENYGYTF
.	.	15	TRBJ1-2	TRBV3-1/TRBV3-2	TGTGCCAGCAGGGACTCTACAGGGTTTAGGGATGGCTACACCTTC	CASRDSTGFRDGYTF
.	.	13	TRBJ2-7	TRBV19	TGTGCCAGTAGTCCCCGGGACCCCTACGAGCAGTACTTC	CASSPRDPYEQYF
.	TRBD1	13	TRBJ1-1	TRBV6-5	TGTGCCAGCAGCCCCGACAGGGGCACTGAAGCTTTCTTT	CASSPDRGTEAFF